Given below is one TCR beta chain in context. Assay: immunoSEQ multiplex PCR; the TCRdb copy retains only in-frame clones and omits some. The repertoire consists of roughly 56,000 clones, with approximately 86% occurring once and the leading ten covering 4.5% to 5.5%. The length of the CDR3 is 17 residues. Germline loops: CDR1 MDHEN, CDR2 SYDVKM. The V segment lost 7 bases and the J segment 5 bases; nucleotides outside the gene matches: 14. The data originate from a study of blood T cell repertoires in COVID-19. Study overall: There were acute and convalescent COVID-19 samples, and they came from the United States, Italy and Spain.

V gene TRBV28 combines with J gene TRBJ1-1, with TRBD1 identical over 12 bases. The sample comprised peripheral blood. The TCR originated in a man between 65 and 85 years old with acute or convalescent COVID-19. The CDR3 protein is CASKSPLTGQGATEAFF. In nucleotides, the CDR3 is TGTGCCAGCAAGAGTCCCCTAACGGGACAGGGGGCTACTGAAGCTTTCTTT.